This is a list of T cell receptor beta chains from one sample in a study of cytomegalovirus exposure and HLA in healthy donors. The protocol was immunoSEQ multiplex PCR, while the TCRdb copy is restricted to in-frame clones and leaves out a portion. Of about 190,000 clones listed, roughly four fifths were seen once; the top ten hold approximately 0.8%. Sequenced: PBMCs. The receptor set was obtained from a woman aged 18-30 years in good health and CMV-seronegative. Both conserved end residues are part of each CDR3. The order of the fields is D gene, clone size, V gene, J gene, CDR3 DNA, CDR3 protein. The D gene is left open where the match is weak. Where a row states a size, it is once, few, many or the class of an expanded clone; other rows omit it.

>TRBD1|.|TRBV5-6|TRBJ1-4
TGTGCCAGCAGCAGCGGACAGGGATTTGTTTTT
CASSSGQGFVF
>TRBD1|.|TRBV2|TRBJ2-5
TGTGCCAGCAGTGAATTCTTGATGCAGGGGGATGGGGAGACCCAGTACTTC
CASSEFLMQGDGETQYF
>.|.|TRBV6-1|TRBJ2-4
TGTGCCAGCATTTCAAATCCAGCCAAAAACATTCAGTACTTC
CASISNPAKNIQYF
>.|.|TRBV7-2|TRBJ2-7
TGTGCCAGCAGCTTAACGGGCTACGAGCAGTACTTC
CASSLTGYEQYF
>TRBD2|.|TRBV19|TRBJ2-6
TGTGCCAGCTGCGGGGGTAGCGGGTCTGGGGCCAACGTCCTGACTTTC
CASCGGSGSGANVLTF
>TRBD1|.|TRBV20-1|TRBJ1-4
TGCAGTGCCCTAGACAGGGAACTGTTTTTT
CSALDRELFF
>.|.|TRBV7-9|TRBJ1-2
TGTGCCAGCAGCTTAGGGTCTTCAGGCGAGTATGGCTACACCTTC
CASSLGSSGEYGYTF
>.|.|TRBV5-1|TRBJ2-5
TGCGCCAGCAGCCCCCCGCAGGGCCGACACCCGTACTTC
CASSPPQGRHPYF
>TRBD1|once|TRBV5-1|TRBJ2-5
TGCGCCAGCAGCCTAACAGGGGTCAAAGAGACCCAGTACTTC
CASSLTGVKETQYF
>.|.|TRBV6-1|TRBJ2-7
TGTGCCAGCATCGACAGGACCGAGCAGTACTTC
CASIDRTEQYF
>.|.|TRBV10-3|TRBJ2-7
TGTGCCATCAGTGAGGTTGGGGCTAGCTCCTACGAGCAGTACTTC
CAISEVGASSYEQYF
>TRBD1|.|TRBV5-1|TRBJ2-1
TGCGCCAGCAGCTTGGTTGGACAGGAAGGATTTTCCAACAATGAGCAGTTCTTC
CASSLVGQEGFSNNEQFF
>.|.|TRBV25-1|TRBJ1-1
TGTGCCAGCAGTGATCGCGGAGCTGAAGCTTTCTTT
CASSDRGAEAFF
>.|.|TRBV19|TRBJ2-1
TGTGCCAGTAGTATCCTGGGACACGCGACCTACAATGAGCAGTTCTTC
CASSILGHATYNEQFF
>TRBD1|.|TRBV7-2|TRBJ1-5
TGTGCCAGCAGCTTAGCGGTAGGGACAGTCTTTAATCAGCCCCAGCATTTT
CASSLAVGTVFNQPQHF
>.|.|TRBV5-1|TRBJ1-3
TGCGCCAGCAGCTCGCAGTTTGGGGCCGGAGGGGGAAACACCATATATTTT
CASSSQFGAGGGNTIYF
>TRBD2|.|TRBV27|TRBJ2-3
TGTGCCAGCAGTTTTTCGGGCGGGAGGGGCACAGATACGCAGTATTTT
CASSFSGGRGTDTQYF
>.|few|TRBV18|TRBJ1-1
TGTGCCAGCTCACCAGGACAGATGAACACTGAAGCTTTCTTT
CASSPGQMNTEAFF
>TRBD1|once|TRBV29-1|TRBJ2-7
TGCAGCGTTGGAAGACAGGGGACCCCTACGGAGCAGTACTTC
CSVGRQGTPTEQYF
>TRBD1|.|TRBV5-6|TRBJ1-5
TGTGCCAGCAGCTTGGGAACAGGGGGCAATCAGCCCCAGCATTTT
CASSLGTGGNQPQHF
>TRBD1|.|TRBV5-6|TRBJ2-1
TGTGCCAGCAGCCGACAGGGTCCGAATGAGCAGTTCTTC
CASSRQGPNEQFF
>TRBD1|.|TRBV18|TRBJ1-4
TGTGCCAGCTCACCGTGGGACAGGGGGTCTTTTAGAAAACTGTTTTTT
CASSPWDRGSFRKLFF
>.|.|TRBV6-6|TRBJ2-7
TGTGCCAGCAGTTACTGGGACTTGAAGGGGGAGCAGTACTTC
CASSYWDLKGEQYF
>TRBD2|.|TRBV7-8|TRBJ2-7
TGTGCCAGCAGGGGACTAGCGCCTTTCGAGCAGTACTTC
CASRGLAPFEQYF
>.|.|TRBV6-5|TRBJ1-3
TGTGCCAGCAGTCGGGGAAACACCATATATTTT
CASSRGNTIYF
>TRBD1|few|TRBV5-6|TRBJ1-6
TGTGCCAGCAGCCTTATCCGGGACAGGGATTCACCCCTCCACTTT
CASSLIRDRDSPLHF
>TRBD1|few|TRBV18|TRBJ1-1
TGTGCCAGCTACCCGACAGGGGACACTGAAGCTTTCTTT
CASYPTGDTEAFF
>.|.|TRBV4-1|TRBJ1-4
TGCGCCAGCAGCCAAGATCCAGGTCTTAATGAAAAACTGTTTTTT
CASSQDPGLNEKLFF
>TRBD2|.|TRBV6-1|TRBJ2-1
TGTGCCAGCCCCAAAGAGGGACTAGCGCGCAATGAGCAGTTCTTC
CASPKEGLARNEQFF
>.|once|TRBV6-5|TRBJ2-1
TGTGCCAGCAGTTACTCGACGGGGACCTACAATGAGCAGTTCTTC
CASSYSTGTYNEQFF
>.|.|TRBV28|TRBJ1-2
TGTGCCAGCTCCCTTTGGAGCAACTATGGCTACACCTTC
CASSLWSNYGYTF
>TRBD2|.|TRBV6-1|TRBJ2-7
TGTGCCAGCAGACAAGGACTAGCGGAGACCTACGAGCAGTACTTC
CASRQGLAETYEQYF
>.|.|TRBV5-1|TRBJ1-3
TGCGCCAGCAGCTCCCTGGGCAGGGGAGAATCTGGAAACACCATATATTTT
CASSSLGRGESGNTIYF
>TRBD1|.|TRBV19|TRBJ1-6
TGTGCCAGTAGTCCCCGGGACAGACTAAATTCACCCCTCCACTTT
CASSPRDRLNSPLHF
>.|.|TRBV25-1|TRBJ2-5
TGTGCCAGCAGTCCCCCGCACTACCATCACGGAGAGACCCAGTACTTC
CASSPPHYHHGETQYF
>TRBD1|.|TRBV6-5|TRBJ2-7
TGTGCCAGCAGTCGCGAGGCAGGGGGAATCGTCGAGCAGTACTTC
CASSREAGGIVEQYF
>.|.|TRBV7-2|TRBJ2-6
TGTGCCAGCAGCCCCTCAGGGGCGCATTATGGGGCCAACGTCCTGACTTTC
CASSPSGAHYGANVLTF
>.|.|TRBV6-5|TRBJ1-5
TGTGCCAGCAGTTTAGGTATTGGCGGTGTTCAGCCCCAGCATTTT
CASSLGIGGVQPQHF
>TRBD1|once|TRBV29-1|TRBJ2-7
TGCAGCGCCTTCCGGGACAGGGGGTACGAGCAGTACTTC
CSAFRDRGYEQYF
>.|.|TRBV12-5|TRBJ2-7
TGTGCTAGTGGGTATGAGGGAAACGAGCAGTACTTC
CASGYEGNEQYF
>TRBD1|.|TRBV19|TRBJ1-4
TGTGCCAGTATTCATTCAGGGGGCGTAAATGAAAAACTGTTTTTT
CASIHSGGVNEKLFF
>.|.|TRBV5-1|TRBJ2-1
TGCGCCAGCAGCTTGAGACAGGTGTTCGATGAGCAGTTCTTC
CASSLRQVFDEQFF
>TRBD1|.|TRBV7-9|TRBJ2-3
TGTGCCAGCAGCACGGGACAGGGGTTTGATACGCAGTATTTT
CASSTGQGFDTQYF
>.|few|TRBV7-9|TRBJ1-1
TGTGCCAGCAGCTTAGAGAGAGGGACTGAAGCTTTCTTT
CASSLERGTEAFF